This TCR beta chain appears in the sequencing data of a study of long-term antiretroviral therapy in people with HIV (dated by TCRdb to between 2021 and 2023). As for the study more broadly: The earliest samples were collected approximately a decade before the 2015 WHO recommendation for immediate ART, a period when ART was typically delayed until CD4 counts fell. This retrospective serial study examined whether starting ART and sustained HIV suppression were associated with changes in the composition and diversity of the TRB repertoire in peripheral blood. Among the 30 to 35 participants with HIV, eleven to twelve were female. From over 25 adults with confirmed HIV infection, the cohort provided 150 to 200 cryopreserved PBMC samples, gathered serially across a mean of around 6 years (range 1-12). No cross-contamination during QIAcube processing was seen in test extractions of a monoclonal T-cell line run alongside 30 or so polyclonal samples.

Overall results and qualifications from the work: At every time point, the repertoire was dominated by expanded TRB clones first identified before ART initiation, although this dominance fluctuated and, in many PLHIV, declined after ART. Limited PBMC availability meant only the TCR beta chain was sequenced, without alpha chain pairing. A significant increase in TRB diversity was found to be associated with ART initiation, although TRB diversity was observed to remain significantly below that of transplant donor controls even after long-term ART. Inferences about post-ART repertoire changes are limited because no data were available on ART adherence, viral resistance or therapy changes. Because pre-ART samples had limited cell numbers, unsorted PBMC were profiled rather than sorted CD4+ and CD8+ T cells. The samples were dated from about 2004 to 2017, and the ART regimens that were used may be less effective than current ART regimens. Narrower CDR3 length ranges were observed in HIV repertoires than in controls, and an antigen-experienced repertoire with only a slight naive shift after ART was suggested by the network structure.

Sequencing of the TRB variable region was done with the immunoSEQ hsTCRB v3.0 assay at survey level resolution. The targeted TRB sequencing depth was about 35,000-55,000 T-cell genomes per sample. Pooled TRB libraries were sequenced on an Illumina MiSeq with a v3 150-cycle kit. The authors processed their data as follows. Repertoire analysis was performed in R inside a reproducible Nextflow workflow that covered QC, data transformation and analysis. LymphoSeq2, an R package for exploring AIRR-Seq data, was used to implement the custom analyses. After excluding several samples that yielded fewer than 5000 total TRB sequences, 188 HIV repertoires remained for analysis. Of the approximately 190 retained HIV repertoires, under 65 were collected before and approximately 130 after ART initiation. Repertoires were downsampled to 5000 TRB nucleotide sequences, with summary statistics averaged over 100 downsampling iterations. Only TRB sequences with CDR3 regions of at least seven amino acids were retained for analysis. Diversity was assessed using a clonality score derived from Shannon entropy and using the Gini coefficient. Repertoire networks linked the top 5000 CDR3 amino acid sequences whenever two sequences differed by an edit distance of one. For TRB CDR3 amino acid sequences, GLIPH2 was used to predict antigen specificity groups and MHC restriction. CDR3 amino acid sequences were matched against VDJdb and McPAS-TCR to flag known CMV, EBV, HIV or tissue antigen associations. Pre-ART, post-ART and control groups were compared with Wilcoxon signed-rank tests and Holm-Bonferroni correction. Here the immuneACCESS table is served through TCRdb, limited to in-frame sequences with V and J called. Missing clones are a known gap in these copies; in checked studies unresolved V genes cover under half, and the rest lacks a known reason. D and trimming come from the DNA, and the V and J calls and clone size come from that table. For this sample the table gives tens of thousands of clones, of which 70% to 90% were detected only once. In total, the top ten clones hold 3% to 4% of the sample.

Inclusion was restricted to participants for whom at least one PBMC sample before ART initiation and at least two post-ART samples were available. Treatment was received in the United States of America by all participants with HIV. Cryopreserved samples of 1-10 million PBMC were thawed and washed before DNA extraction. At the time of the earliest PBMC sample for each participant with HIV, ages ranged from about 23 to 60 years. Per participant, PBMC samples came from 1-4 timepoints prior to ART initiation and 2-8 timepoints following ART initiation, for a median of 7 samples. Serial HIV viral load, CD4+ T-cell count, ART history and demographic data were obtained for every participant. Genomic DNA was extracted from unsorted PBMC with a Qiagen kit on a QIAcube, processed in batches of 12 samples. Trimming at the junction amounts to 4 bases on V and 7 bases on J, and the germline ends lie 13 bases apart. The cysteine opens and the phenylalanine closes a CDR3 of 14 amino acids. The retained sequence is limited to the CDR3, 42 bases, with the frame set at the first base. CDR1 LNHDA and CDR2 SQIVND are derived from the germline V gene (reference sequence).

A note on this clone: The antigen it binds to is not known. No quality values exist for individual bases; no much larger clone is one base distant.

The source material was unsorted PBMCs, sampled 0.8 years before starting antiretroviral therapy. The V and J segments used are TRBV19 and TRBJ1-4, with the identity of the D gene unclear. The sequence came from a man younger than 30 with HIV. The nucleotide sequence is given as TGTGCCAGTAGTAGGCGGGAAGGCCGTGAAAAACTGTTTTTT. This is translated as CASSRREGREKLFF.